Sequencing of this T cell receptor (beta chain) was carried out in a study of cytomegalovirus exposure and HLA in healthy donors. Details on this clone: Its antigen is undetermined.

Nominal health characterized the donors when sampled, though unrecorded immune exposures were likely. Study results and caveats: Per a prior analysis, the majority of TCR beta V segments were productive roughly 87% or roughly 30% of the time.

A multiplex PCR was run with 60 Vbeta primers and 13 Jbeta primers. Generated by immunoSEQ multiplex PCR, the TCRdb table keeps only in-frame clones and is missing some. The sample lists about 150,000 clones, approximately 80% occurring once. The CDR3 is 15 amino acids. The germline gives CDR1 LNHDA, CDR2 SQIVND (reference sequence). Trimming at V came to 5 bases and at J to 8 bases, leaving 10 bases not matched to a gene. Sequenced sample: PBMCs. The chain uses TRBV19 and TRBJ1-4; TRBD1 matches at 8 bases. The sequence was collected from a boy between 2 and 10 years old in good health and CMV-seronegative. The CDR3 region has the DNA TGTGCCAGTAGTGCCCGACAGGGGCAAGTGGAAAAACTGTTTTTT. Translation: CASSARQGQVEKLFF. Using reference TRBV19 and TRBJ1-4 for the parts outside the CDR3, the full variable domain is DGGITQSPKYLFRKEGQNVTLSCEQNLNHDAMYWYRQDPGQGLRLIYYSQIVNDFQKGDIAEGYSVSREKKESFPLTVTSAQKNPTAFYLCASSARQGQVEKLFFGSGTQLSVL.